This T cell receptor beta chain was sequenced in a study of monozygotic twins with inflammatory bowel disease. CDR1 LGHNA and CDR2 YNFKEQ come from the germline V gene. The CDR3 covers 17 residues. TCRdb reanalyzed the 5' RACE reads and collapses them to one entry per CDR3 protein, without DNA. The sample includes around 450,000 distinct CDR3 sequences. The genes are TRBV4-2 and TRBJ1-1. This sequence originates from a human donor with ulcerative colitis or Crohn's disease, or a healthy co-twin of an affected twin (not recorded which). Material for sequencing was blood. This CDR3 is CASSQDLGLEMNTEAFF.